Shown below are 13 T cell receptor beta chains from a single sample sequenced in a study of T cell repertoires in cytomegalovirus infection. For these TCRs, the target antigens are not known. TCRdb recomputed calls from the reads with MiXCR, one row per CDR3 protein. The profile covers over 250,000 distinct CDR3 sequences, with approximately 22% appearing a single time and about 21% taken by the ten largest. This material consisted of cultured PBMCs, taken from culture after CMV antigen stimulation. The receptors were gathered from a human donor in good health (CMV status not recorded). Some clones in this sample may be carry-over from other donors' samples.

V is TRBV28 and J is TRBJ2-7; the match to TRBD2 covers 8 bases. There are 17 residues in the CDR3. Per germline, CDR1 MDHEN and CDR2 SYDVKM. The V segment lost 7 bases and the J segment 0 bases; nucleotides outside the gene matches: 14. The CDR3 protein is CASNPIPAGGYSYEQYF. DNA for the CDR3: TGTGCCAGCAATCCGATCCCCGCGGGAGGATACTCCTACGAGCAGTACTTC.

This clonotype has just a few counts. The rearrangement uses TRBV19 and TRBJ2-5; D unclear. The CDR3 runs to 10 residues. Germline V lookup: CDR1 LNHDA, CDR2 SQIVND (reference sequence). Trimming stripped 6 bases from V and 5 bases from J, with 4 bases between. The CDR3 sequence: CASRRETQYF. The CDR3 DNA reads as TGTGCCAGTAGGAGGGAGACCCAGTACTTC.

This rearrangement joins TRBV6-1 to TRBJ2-7; 13 bases agree with TRBD2. The CDR3 extends over 16 amino acids. Germline V gene sequence: CDR1 MNHNS, CDR2 SASEGT. Unmatched junction bases numbered 7, after V lost 4 bases and J lost 4 bases. The CDR3 DNA reads TGTGCCAGCAGTGTAGGACTAGCGGGAGTTGGGTACGAGCAGTACGTC. Protein sequence: CASSVGLAGVGYEQYV.

The genes are TRBV6-2 or TRBV6-3 and TRBJ2-1, with a possible D match to TRBD2 (5 bases). The CDR3 runs 18 residues. CDR1 and CDR2 (germline): MNHEY, SVGEGT. V lost 4 bases to trimming and J lost 1 base, with 20 bases between them. The CDR3 DNA reads TGTGCCAGCAGTTTATATTTTGTGGCGGGTCTTTCCTACAATGAGCAGTTCTTC. This translates into CASSLYFVAGLSYNEQFF.

V gene TRBV12-5 combines with J gene TRBJ2-1; 8 bases map to TRBD2. CDR1 and CDR2 (germline): LGHNT, FRNRAP. This CDR3 is built from 13 residues. With 7 bases clipped from V and 13 bases from J, the junction kept 12 bases outside the gene matches. The CDR3 spells CASAPGLALSQFF. The CDR3 region has the DNA TGTGCTAGTGCCCCCGGACTAGCTCTTTCACAGTTCTTC.

The gene calls are TRBV27 and TRBJ2-5, with D possibly called TRBD1 or TRBD2 (5 bases each). The germline V and J ends were trimmed by 5 bases and 1 base, with 11 bases remaining between them. The germline gives CDR1 MNHEY, CDR2 SMNVEV (reference sequence). The CDR3 has 14 residues. The CDR3 nucleotides read TGTGCCAGCAGTGGTGGGACGGCCCAAGAGACCCAGTACTTC. This codes for CASSGGTAQETQYF.

The chain couples TRBV7-2 to TRBJ1-2; 7 nucleotides agree with TRBD1. This CDR3 is 11 amino acids long. Germline V gives CDR1 SGHTA, CDR2 FQGNSA. V lost 4 bases, J lost 11 bases, and 4 bases stayed unmatched. CDR3 in DNA: TGTGCCAGCAGCTCCAGGGACAGATACACCTTC. Translated, it gives CASSSRDRYTF.

The table lists this clonotype with a few counts. This sequence may be a read error, since a much larger clone differs from it by one base. The chain has TRBV7-2 and TRBJ1-1; D is ambiguous. This CDR3 contains 13 residues. The germline V gene has CDR1 SGHTA and CDR2 FQGNSA. V lost 1 base and J lost 0, with 3 bases in between. The CDR3 sequence is CASSLVLNTEAFF. CDR3 DNA: TGTGCCAGCAGCTTAGTTTTGAACACTGAAGCTTTCTTT.

This clonotype was picked up a small number of times. The rearrangement uses TRBV6-1 and TRBJ1-2, with 8 bases fitting TRBD1. CDR1 is MNHNS and CDR2 is SASEGT in the germline V gene. This CDR3 has 14 residues. V lost 6 bases to trimming and J lost 4 bases; unmatched junction nucleotides: 7. The CDR3 is CASSGQGGSYGYTF. CDR3 coding DNA: TGTGCCAGCAGCGGACAGGGAGGAAGCTATGGCTACACCTTC.

This clonotype has more than one count but fewer than ten. The chain uses TRBV19 and TRBJ1-1; 7 bases line up with TRBD1. The CDR3 is 19 residues long. Looked up from germline, CDR1 is LNHDA and CDR2 is SQIVND (reference sequence). Trimming cost V 6 bases and J 1 base; bases outside gene matches: 20. CDR3 nucleotides: TGTGCCAGTAGGGTACAGGGGAGGTTTAGAAGAGCGCCGAACACTGAAGCTTTCTTT. This sequence encodes CASRVQGRFRRAPNTEAFF.

The V and J genes are TRBV25-1 and TRBJ1-1, with a weak D call TRBD1 (6 bases). This CDR3 contains 13 residues. V dropped 9 bases and J dropped 1 base, with 12 bases sitting between them. Germline assignment: CDR1 MGHDK and CDR2 SYGVNS. The chain's CDR3 is CASQTGKNTEAFF. CDR3 sequence (DNA): TGTGCCAGTCAGACAGGAAAGAACACTGAAGCTTTCTTT. Variable domain in full (rest from reference TRBV25-1 and TRBJ1-1): EADIYQTPRYLVIGTGKKITLECSQTMGHDKMYWYQQDPGMELHLIHYSYGVNSTEKGDLSSESTVSRIRTEHFPLTLESARPSHTSQYLCASQTGKNTEAFFGQGTRLTVV.

The V call is TRBV24-1, the J call TRBJ1-2; 9 bases line up with TRBD1. The CDR3 totals 15 residues. Germline CDR1 reads KGHDR; CDR2 reads SFDVKD. V gave up 4 bases and J gave up 5 bases; unmatched junction bases: 7. CDR3 protein: CATSEVGQGGYGYTF. CDR3 nucleotides: TGTGCCACCAGTGAAGTGGGACAGGGAGGATATGGCTACACCTTC.

This clonotype has ten or more counts. The chain carries TRBV7-6 and TRBJ2-3; 9 bases line up with TRBD2. J was trimmed by 4 bases and V by 5 bases; bases with no gene match: 13. This CDR3 contains 17 residues. Germline CDR1 is SGHVS and CDR2 is FNYEAQ. As DNA, the CDR3 is TGTGCCAGCAGCGCCCGGGGGCCTAGCGGGAACCCAGATACGCAGTATTTT. Its translation is CASSARGPSGNPDTQYF.